This T cell receptor beta chain was captured in a study of T-cell reconstitution after alpha-beta-depleted transplantation in children. At least ten counts were recorded for this clonotype. V was trimmed by 0 bases and J by 10 bases, leaving 6 bases between them. Germline CDR1 is PRHDT and CDR2 is FYEKMQ (reference sequence). This CDR3 has 12 residues. Unique molecular identifiers tagged the TCRbeta library. One entry per CDR3 protein results from TCRdb running MiXCR on the PCR reads. The table has 70,000 to 100,000 distinct CDR3 sequences, 9% to 15% seen once. The source was PBMCs from the stem cell graft donor, collected from the stem cell graft. This sequence originates from a human donor who donated a stem cell graft to a child with inherited bone marrow failure. V gene TRBV13 combines with J gene TRBJ1-4; D is unresolved. The CDR3 loop reads CASSLGTGKLFF. The CDR3 nucleotides read TGTGCCAGCAGCTTAGGGACTGGAAAACTGTTTTTT.